The clone carrying this TCR beta chain showed up just once. This sample stems from a study of cytomegalovirus exposure and HLA in healthy donors. TCRdb's copy holds only in-frame clones and misses some; the assay was immunoSEQ multiplex PCR. The sample consists of approximately 220,000 clones, approximately 90% of them appearing once. The V and J ends lost 6 bases and 3 bases respectively, with 17 bases between them. Germline V gene data show CDR1 as LNHDA and CDR2 as SQIVND (reference sequence). The CDR3 is made up of 15 amino acids. The V call is TRBV19, the J call TRBJ1-2, with D perhaps matching TRBD1 (6 bases). The TCR was taken from a woman between 18 and 30 years old in good health and CMV-seronegative. What was sequenced was PBMCs. As DNA, the CDR3 is TGTGCCAGTAGCCGAGAAAAGACAGGAGACTATGGCTACACCTTC. Encoded protein: CASSREKTGDYGYTF.